These T cell receptor beta chains were read from a single sample in a study of blood T cell repertoires in COVID-19. Profiled with immunoSEQ multiplex PCR; TCRdb holds only in-frame clones, not every one. The sample shows under 250,000 clones, over 75% of them seen only once. The sequenced sample consisted of PBMCs or T cells enriched from blood (not recorded which). The receptors shown here come from a woman aged 18-29 years in a cohort exposed to, infected with or recovered from COVID-19 (not recorded which). Both conserved end residues are part of each CDR3. The D gene is left open where the match is weak. Part of the rows lack a size; the others show once, few, many or a class for expanded clones.

d_gene: .
len: 15
abundance: .
j_gene: TRBJ1-1
v_gene: TRBV21-1
CDR3aa: CASSPPARGGTEAFF
CDR3nt: TGTGCCAGCAGCCCCCCCGCAAGGGGTGGAACTGAAGCTTTCTTT

d_gene: .
len: 13
abundance: .
j_gene: TRBJ2-3
v_gene: TRBV19
CDR3aa: CASSNSLGDIQYF
CDR3nt: TGTGCCAGTAGCAACTCCTTAGGCGACATTCAGTATTTT

d_gene: .
len: 13
abundance: .
j_gene: TRBJ2-5
v_gene: TRBV19
CDR3aa: CASSRDFQETQYF
CDR3nt: TGTGCCAGTAGTAGGGACTTCCAAGAGACCCAGTACTTC

d_gene: TRBD1
len: 13
abundance: .
j_gene: TRBJ2-5
v_gene: TRBV5-1
CDR3aa: CASSWTGQETQYF
CDR3nt: TGCGCCAGCAGCTGGACAGGGCAAGAGACCCAGTACTTC

d_gene: .
len: 11
abundance: .
j_gene: TRBJ2-5
v_gene: TRBV7-9
CDR3aa: CASSFSETQYF
CDR3nt: TGTGCCAGCAGCTTTTCGGAGACCCAGTACTTC

d_gene: TRBD2
len: 15
abundance: .
j_gene: TRBJ2-5
v_gene: TRBV19
CDR3aa: CASRPREGTRETQYF
CDR3nt: TGTGCCAGTAGGCCTCGGGAGGGGACGAGGGAGACCCAGTACTTC

d_gene: TRBD2
len: 15
abundance: .
j_gene: TRBJ2-1
v_gene: TRBV27
CDR3aa: CASSLMGGNLNEQFF
CDR3nt: TGTGCCAGCAGTTTAATGGGGGGGAACCTAAATGAGCAGTTCTTC

d_gene: TRBD1
len: 14
abundance: .
j_gene: TRBJ1-1
v_gene: TRBV2
CDR3aa: CASSADRGRTEAFF
CDR3nt: TGTGCCAGCAGCGCTGACAGGGGAAGGACTGAAGCTTTCTTT

d_gene: TRBD1
len: 15
abundance: .
j_gene: TRBJ2-5
v_gene: TRBV5-1
CDR3aa: CASSLVDRGLETQYF
CDR3nt: TGCGCCAGCAGCTTGGTGGACAGGGGGTTGGAGACCCAGTACTTC

d_gene: TRBD1
len: 15
abundance: .
j_gene: TRBJ1-2
v_gene: TRBV7-9
CDR3aa: CASSSRQGARGGYTF
CDR3nt: TGTGCCAGCAGCTCAAGACAGGGGGCACGAGGTGGCTACACCTTC

d_gene: TRBD1
len: 15
abundance: .
j_gene: TRBJ1-6
v_gene: TRBV11-1
CDR3aa: CASSLIGTEDSPLHF
CDR3nt: TGTGCCAGCAGCTTAATTGGGACAGAGGATTCACCCCTCCACTTT

d_gene: TRBD1
len: 15
abundance: .
j_gene: TRBJ2-3
v_gene: TRBV7-9
CDR3aa: CASSFPDRPGDTQYF
CDR3nt: TGTGCCAGCAGCTTTCCGGACAGGCCGGGAGATACGCAGTATTTT

d_gene: .
len: 15
abundance: .
j_gene: TRBJ2-7
v_gene: TRBV4-1
CDR3aa: CASSQGLSPGYEQYF
CDR3nt: TGCGCCAGCAGCCAAGGACTTTCACCGGGCTACGAGCAGTACTTC

d_gene: TRBD2
len: 16
abundance: .
j_gene: TRBJ2-1
v_gene: TRBV9
CDR3aa: CASSVELAGAHNEQFF
CDR3nt: TGTGCCAGCAGCGTAGAGCTAGCGGGGGCCCACAATGAGCAGTTCTTC

d_gene: .
len: 16
abundance: .
j_gene: TRBJ2-5
v_gene: TRBV5-4
CDR3aa: CASSLAEAGGAETQYF
CDR3nt: TGTGCCAGCAGCTTGGCCGAAGCTGGAGGGGCAGAGACCCAGTACTTC

d_gene: .
len: 13
abundance: .
j_gene: TRBJ1-5
v_gene: TRBV5-1
CDR3aa: CASSLDSNQPQHF
CDR3nt: TGCGCCAGCAGCTTGGACAGTAATCAGCCCCAGCATTTT

d_gene: TRBD1
len: 13
abundance: .
j_gene: TRBJ1-6
v_gene: TRBV30
CDR3aa: CAWSEQGDSPLHF
CDR3nt: TGTGCCTGGAGTGAGCAGGGGGATTCACCCCTCCACTTT

d_gene: TRBD2
len: 15
abundance: once
j_gene: TRBJ2-1
v_gene: TRBV3-1/TRBV3-2
CDR3aa: CASSRTSGVRNEQFF
CDR3nt: TGTGCCAGCAGCAGGACTAGCGGGGTGAGGAATGAGCAGTTCTTC

d_gene: .
len: 13
abundance: few
j_gene: TRBJ1-5
v_gene: TRBV3-1/TRBV3-2
CDR3aa: CASSPSLEQPQHF
CDR3nt: TGTGCCAGCAGCCCCAGTTTGGAGCAGCCCCAGCATTTT

d_gene: .
len: 12
abundance: .
j_gene: TRBJ1-6
v_gene: TRBV7-9
CDR3aa: CASSLSSGTLHF
CDR3nt: TGTGCCAGCAGCCTATCTTCCGGGACCCTCCACTTT

d_gene: .
len: 16
abundance: .
j_gene: TRBJ1-5
v_gene: TRBV24-1
CDR3aa: CATSDSGLGSNQPQHF
CDR3nt: TGTGCCACCAGTGATTCGGGATTGGGTAGCAATCAGCCCCAGCATTTT

d_gene: .
len: 14
abundance: .
j_gene: TRBJ1-3
v_gene: TRBV7-9
CDR3aa: CASSLREAGNTIYF
CDR3nt: TGTGCCAGCAGCTTGAGGGAGGCCGGAAACACCATATATTTT

d_gene: .
len: 12
abundance: .
j_gene: TRBJ2-7
v_gene: TRBV5-8
CDR3aa: CASSLVAYEQYF
CDR3nt: TGTGCCAGCAGCTTGGTAGCTTACGAGCAGTACTTC

d_gene: TRBD2
len: 15
abundance: .
j_gene: TRBJ2-1
v_gene: TRBV7-3
CDR3aa: CASSLGLAGFDEQFF
CDR3nt: TGTGCCAGCAGCTTGGGACTAGCGGGGTTTGATGAGCAGTTCTTC

d_gene: TRBD1
len: 15
abundance: .
j_gene: TRBJ1-4
v_gene: TRBV6-6
CDR3aa: CASSHYGQDGEKLFF
CDR3nt: TGTGCCAGCAGTCATTATGGACAGGATGGGGAAAAACTGTTTTTT

d_gene: .
len: 11
abundance: .
j_gene: TRBJ1-2
v_gene: TRBV30
CDR3aa: CAWSFVYGYTF
CDR3nt: TGTGCCTGGAGTTTCGTATATGGCTACACCTTC

d_gene: TRBD1
len: 13
abundance: .
j_gene: TRBJ1-4
v_gene: TRBV28
CDR3aa: CASKTGDGEKLFF
CDR3nt: TGTGCCAGCAAGACAGGGGACGGGGAAAAACTGTTTTTT

d_gene: TRBD2
len: 15
abundance: .
j_gene: TRBJ2-3
v_gene: TRBV30
CDR3aa: CAWSIAGGPTDTQYF
CDR3nt: TGTGCCTGGAGTATAGCGGGGGGTCCCACAGATACGCAGTATTTT

d_gene: .
len: 17
abundance: .
j_gene: TRBJ2-3
v_gene: TRBV19
CDR3aa: CASSIDKAGFNTDTQYF
CDR3nt: TGTGCCAGTAGTATAGATAAGGCGGGGTTTAACACAGATACGCAGTATTTT

d_gene: TRBD1
len: 12
abundance: few
j_gene: TRBJ1-1
v_gene: TRBV6-5
CDR3aa: CASNRGDTEAFF
CDR3nt: TGTGCCAGCAACAGGGGCGATACTGAAGCTTTCTTT

d_gene: TRBD1
len: 14
abundance: .
j_gene: TRBJ1-2
v_gene: TRBV11-2
CDR3aa: CASSPGQGYHGYTF
CDR3nt: TGTGCCAGCAGCCCAGGACAGGGGTATCATGGCTACACCTTC

d_gene: TRBD1
len: 14
abundance: .
j_gene: TRBJ2-7
v_gene: TRBV18
CDR3aa: CASSQNRGVYEQYF
CDR3nt: TGTGCCAGCTCACAAAACAGGGGGGTCTACGAGCAGTACTTC

d_gene: .
len: 13
abundance: .
j_gene: TRBJ2-1
v_gene: TRBV5-6
CDR3aa: CASSLGVNNEQFF
CDR3nt: TGTGCCAGCAGCTTGGGAGTGAACAATGAGCAGTTCTTC

d_gene: TRBD1
len: 19
abundance: few
j_gene: TRBJ1-6
v_gene: TRBV11-2
CDR3aa: CASSLDGTGSLVYNSPLHF
CDR3nt: TGTGCCAGCAGCTTAGACGGGACAGGGTCGTTGGTTTATAATTCACCCCTCCACTTT

d_gene: .
len: 14
abundance: once
j_gene: TRBJ2-3
v_gene: TRBV29-1
CDR3aa: CSVEDQFWTDTQYF
CDR3nt: TGCAGCGTTGAAGATCAGTTTTGGACAGATACGCAGTATTTT

d_gene: TRBD2
len: 16
abundance: .
j_gene: TRBJ2-1
v_gene: TRBV7-9
CDR3aa: CASSLGVAGGYNEQFF
CDR3nt: TGTGCCAGCAGCTTAGGGGTAGCGGGGGGTTACAATGAGCAGTTCTTC

d_gene: .
len: 13
abundance: .
j_gene: TRBJ1-1
v_gene: TRBV19
CDR3aa: CASSIGGDTEAFF
CDR3nt: TGTGCCAGTAGTATAGGGGGGGATACTGAAGCTTTCTTT

d_gene: .
len: 14
abundance: .
j_gene: TRBJ1-1
v_gene: TRBV25-1
CDR3aa: CASSGEGGRTEAFF
CDR3nt: TGTGCCAGCAGTGGAGAGGGCGGAAGAACTGAAGCTTTCTTT

d_gene: TRBD2
len: 15
abundance: .
j_gene: TRBJ2-7
v_gene: TRBV5-6
CDR3aa: CASSLGSGGSGEQYF
CDR3nt: TGTGCCAGCAGCTTGGGATCGGGAGGGTCGGGTGAGCAGTACTTC

d_gene: .
len: 13
abundance: .
j_gene: TRBJ1-5
v_gene: TRBV30
CDR3aa: CAWSLGANQPQHF
CDR3nt: TGTGCCTGGAGTCTAGGGGCCAATCAGCCCCAGCATTTT

d_gene: .
len: 12
abundance: .
j_gene: TRBJ1-2
v_gene: TRBV24-1
CDR3aa: CATSEGTYGYTF
CDR3nt: TGTGCCACCAGTGAGGGCACCTATGGCTACACCTTC

d_gene: TRBD1
len: 14
abundance: .
j_gene: TRBJ2-4
v_gene: TRBV6-5
CDR3aa: CASSFRGTGNIQYF
CDR3nt: TGTGCCAGCAGCTTTCGGGGGACAGGTAACATTCAGTACTTC

d_gene: TRBD1
len: 15
abundance: .
j_gene: TRBJ1-4
v_gene: TRBV4-2
CDR3aa: CASSQDRDRTEKLFF
CDR3nt: TGTGCCAGCAGCCAAGACCGGGACAGGACCGAAAAACTGTTTTTT

d_gene: .
len: 14
abundance: .
j_gene: TRBJ1-6
v_gene: TRBV10-3
CDR3aa: CAISVGRYNSPLHF
CDR3nt: TGTGCCATCAGTGTAGGCAGGTATAATTCACCCCTCCACTTT

d_gene: .
len: 17
abundance: .
j_gene: TRBJ1-5
v_gene: TRBV18
CDR3aa: CASSPDNLRGSNQPQHF
CDR3nt: TGTGCCAGCTCACCCGACAACCTCAGGGGTAGCAATCAGCCCCAGCATTTT

d_gene: TRBD2
len: 15
abundance: .
j_gene: TRBJ2-3
v_gene: TRBV13
CDR3aa: CASSLRGIHTDTQYF
CDR3nt: TGTGCCAGCAGCTTGCGGGGGATCCACACAGATACGCAGTATTTT

d_gene: TRBD1
len: 17
abundance: .
j_gene: TRBJ2-1
v_gene: TRBV7-7
CDR3aa: CASSLGLNRGSYNEQFF
CDR3nt: TGTGCCAGCAGCTTAGGGTTAAACAGGGGCTCCTACAATGAGCAGTTCTTC

d_gene: .
len: 13
abundance: .
j_gene: TRBJ1-2
v_gene: TRBV12-3/TRBV12-4
CDR3aa: CASSPSGVPGYTF
CDR3nt: TGTGCCAGCAGTCCATCAGGGGTGCCCGGCTACACCTTC

d_gene: TRBD1
len: 16
abundance: .
j_gene: TRBJ1-1
v_gene: TRBV5-1
CDR3aa: CASSLGAGGSWTEAFF
CDR3nt: TGCGCCAGCAGCTTGGGGGCAGGGGGCTCTTGGACTGAAGCTTTCTTT

d_gene: .
len: 11
abundance: .
j_gene: TRBJ2-3
v_gene: TRBV10-1
CDR3aa: CASSVGAQLYF
CDR3nt: TGCGCCAGCAGTGTGGGGGCCCAGCTCTATTTT

d_gene: .
len: 13
abundance: once
j_gene: TRBJ2-1
v_gene: TRBV5-1
CDR3aa: CASSLGLYNEQFF
CDR3nt: TGCGCCAGCAGCTTGGGGCTCTACAATGAGCAGTTCTTC

d_gene: TRBD1
len: 15
abundance: .
j_gene: TRBJ1-3
v_gene: TRBV16
CDR3aa: CASSQSAQQGSTIYF
CDR3nt: TGTGCCAGCAGCCAATCGGCCCAACAGGGGAGCACCATATATTTT

d_gene: .
len: 14
abundance: .
j_gene: TRBJ2-4
v_gene: TRBV27
CDR3aa: CASSTRDNKNIQYF
CDR3nt: TGTGCCAGCAGTACCCGGGACAACAAAAACATTCAGTACTTC